One and the same sample provided the 19 T cell receptor beta chains below, sequenced in a study of T cells after yellow fever vaccination. One entry per CDR3 protein results from TCRdb running MiXCR on the 5' RACE reads. The top ten hold about 14% of the sample, which has just under 600,000 distinct CDR3 sequences, roughly 13% seen once. This sample comprised PBMCs, obtained on the day of the yellow fever booster vaccination. The source of these receptors is a man in his thirties or forties who received the YFV17D yellow fever vaccine.

This clonotype has a count of ten or more. This chain joins TRBV4-3 and TRBJ2-7; 10 bases match TRBD1. This CDR3 is 16 amino acids long. Trimming took 1 base from V and 2 from J; bases not matched to a gene: 5. Germline-derived CDR1 and CDR2 are LGHNA and YSLEER. The chain's CDR3 is CASSQAGQGGPYEQYF. CDR3 DNA: TGCGCCAGCAGCCAAGCCGGACAGGGGGGCCCCTACGAGCAGTACTTC.

This clonotype occurred a few times. This sequence joins TRBV2 and TRBJ2-2; 8 bases are shared with TRBD1. This CDR3 has 14 residues. The V and J ends lost 6 bases and 6 bases, in that order; junction bases with no gene match: 6. Looked up from germline, CDR1 is SNHLY and CDR2 is FYNNEI. CDR3 nucleotides: TGTGCCAGCAGCGCAGACAGGGGTGCCGGGGAGCTGTTTTTT. It is translated as CASSADRGAGELFF.

This clonotype was picked up a small number of times. The chain uses TRBV29-1 and TRBJ2-7, with D perhaps assigned TRBD1 or TRBD2 (5 bases each). CDR1 and CDR2 (germline): SQVTM, ANQGSEA. The V and J ends lost 4 bases and 0 bases respectively, with 13 bases between them. The CDR3 has 14 residues. CDR3: CSVGGGQISYEQYF. The DNA of the CDR3 is TGCAGCGTTGGGGGCGGGCAGATCTCCTACGAGCAGTACTTC.

This clonotype was picked up a small number of times. The chain employs TRBV29-1 and TRBJ1-3, with D unresolved. CDR3 size: 16 residues. The germline V gene encodes CDR1 SQVTM and CDR2 ANQGSEA. V was trimmed by 0 bases and J by 0 bases, leaving 12 bases between them. The CDR3 nucleotides read TGCAGCGTTGAAGATGTGAGCACCGGCTCTGGAAACACCATATATTTT. As protein: CSVEDVSTGSGNTIYF.

A note on this clonotype: One end of the junction does not line up with germline, which may come from a read error. CDR3 loop: CARSPRDRNTEAFF. The CDR3 DNA follows: TGTGCCAGGTCACCCCGGGACAGAAACACTGAAGCTTTCTTT. The chain combines TRBV18 with TRBJ1-1, with 7 bases fitting TRBD1. This CDR3 spans 14 amino acids. Per the germline V gene, CDR1 is KGHSH and CDR2 is LQKENI.

V gene TRBV12-3 or TRBV12-4 combines with J gene TRBJ2-7; D remains ambiguous. V lost 3 bases to trimming and J lost 3 bases, with 9 bases between them. This CDR3 has 13 residues. The CDR3 loop is CASSLWIDYEQYF. In DNA form, the CDR3 reads TGTGCCAGCAGTTTGTGGATCGACTACGAGCAGTACTTC.

The chain links TRBV4-3 to TRBJ2-7; D is possibly TRBD1 or TRBD2 (5 bases each). The CDR3 runs to 13 residues. V gave up 0 bases and J gave up 3 bases, with 6 bases separating them. Germline lookup yields CDR1 LGHNA and CDR2 YSLEER. CDR3 nucleotide sequence: TGCGCCAGCAGCCAAGAGGGGGACTACGAGCAGTACTTC. This translates into CASSQEGDYEQYF.

This clonotype has only a few counts. The chain links TRBV27 to TRBJ2-7; D is undetermined. Trimming pared 6 bases from V and 5 bases from J, leaving 8 bases between. Germline V gene data show CDR1 as MNHEY and CDR2 as SMNVEV (reference sequence). The CDR3 contains 11 residues. The CDR3 reads CASRGLDEQYF. The CDR3 DNA reads as TGTGCCAGCAGGGGTCTGGACGAGCAGTACTTC.

Only a few counts were recorded for this clonotype. This rearrangement joins TRBV7-2 to TRBJ1-5, with 7 bases identical to TRBD1. Germline V gene lookup returns CDR1 SGHTA and CDR2 FQGNSA. After removal of 5 bases from V and 6 bases from J, the junction contained 16 bases not matched to a gene. This CDR3 has 17 amino acids. CDR3 nucleotide sequence: TGTGCCAGCAGCAGACAGGGAACGGCGAGGGGCGGTCAGCCCCAGCATTTT. This gives the protein CASSRQGTARGGQPQHF.

The table lists this clonotype with many counts. The gene calls are TRBV27 and TRBJ1-5; D gene ambiguous. Trimming pared 3 bases from V and 0 bases from J, leaving 6 bases between. The CDR3 totals 14 residues. Germline assignment: CDR1 MNHEY and CDR2 SMNVEV (reference sequence). DNA of the CDR3: TGTGCCAGCAGTTTTGAAGCTAGCAATCAGCCCCAGCATTTT. This encodes CASSFEASNQPQHF.

The chain is built from TRBV29-1 and TRBJ2-7; 7 bases are shared with TRBD1. V trimming: 7 bases; J trimming: 6 bases; junction bases outside the gene matches: 6. Germline V gene data show CDR1 as SQVTM and CDR2 as ANQGSEA. There are 11 residues in the CDR3. The CDR3 loop is CSADRAGEQYF. The CDR3 DNA sequence: TGCAGCGCCGACAGGGCGGGCGAGCAGTACTTC.

This clonotype was observed a handful of times. V usage is TRBV7-2 and J usage is TRBJ2-1; D possibly corresponds to TRBD2 (6 bases). The CDR3 covers 15 residues. V lost 5 bases and J lost 12, with 23 bases in between. Germline CDR1 is SGHTA and CDR2 is FQGNSA. The CDR3, as DNA: TGTGCCAGCAGCCCAGATGGGGGGAAAAGGGTCGGGCAGTTCTTC. Translating it yields CASSPDGGKRVGQFF.

This clonotype was seen more than once but under ten times. The chain has TRBV15 and TRBJ1-4; a possible D gene is TRBD1 (6 bases). Trimming took off 3 bases at V and 8 bases at J, with 10 bases between the two ends. Germline V gene lookup returns CDR1 LNHNV and CDR2 YYDKDF (reference sequence). CDR3 length: 13 amino acids. CDR3 sequence reads: CATSRIDREKLFF. In nucleotides, the CDR3 is TGTGCCACCAGCAGGATAGACAGGGAAAAACTGTTTTTT.

The V call is TRBV29-1, the J call TRBJ2-7, with TRBD2 matching over 9 bases. Germline loops: CDR1 SQVTM, CDR2 ANQGSEA. This CDR3 has 12 residues. V was pared by 4 bases and J by 3 bases, with 1 base of the junction left unmatched. The CDR3 nucleotides read TGCAGCGTTGTACTAGCGGGCTACGAGCAGTACTTC. This gives the protein CSVVLAGYEQYF.

This clonotype was picked up one time. The V call is TRBV11-1, the J call TRBJ2-6; no reliable D call. In germline, CDR1 is SGHAT, CDR2 FQDESV (reference sequence). This CDR3 has 18 residues. Between the trimmed V and J ends, which lost 2 bases and 0 bases, there was a span of 14 bases. This CDR3 is CASSLTPASYSGANVLTF. The CDR3 DNA reads TGTGCCAGCAGCTTAACCCCAGCCTCATACTCTGGGGCCAACGTCCTGACTTTC. Using reference TRBV11-1 and TRBJ2-6 for the parts outside the CDR3, the full variable domain is EAEVAQSPRYKITEKSQAVAFWCDPISGHATLYWYRQILGQGPELLVQFQDESVVDDSQLPKDRFSAERLKGVDSTLKIQPAELGDSAMYLCASSLTPASYSGANVLTFGAGSRLTVL.

The chain combines TRBV7-2 with TRBJ2-5; the D gene is possibly TRBD2 (6 bases). The germline V gene has CDR1 SGHTA and CDR2 FQGNSA. This CDR3 region has 16 residues. Between the trimmed V and J ends, which lost 1 base and 2 bases, there was a span of 14 bases. The CDR3 protein is CASSLVLAQLQETQYF. CDR3 nucleotides: TGTGCCAGCAGCTTAGTTCTAGCGCAACTGCAAGAGACCCAGTACTTC.

This clonotype was detected ten times or more. V and J are TRBV29-1 and TRBJ2-1; 13 bases match TRBD2. Trimming at V came to 6 bases and at J to 15 bases, leaving 8 bases not matched to a gene. Per germline, CDR1 SQVTM and CDR2 ANQGSEA. This CDR3 is 12 amino acids long. The CDR3: CSVYGLAGVGFF. The CDR3 nucleotides read TGCAGCGTCTACGGACTAGCGGGAGTTGGGTTCTTC.

This clonotype was detected a few times. J is TRBJ2-2 and V is TRBV20-1; D assignment may be TRBD1 or TRBD2 (5 bases each). The CDR3 covers 17 residues. V was trimmed by 0 bases and J by 0 bases, leaving 14 bases between them. The germline V gene has CDR1 DFQATT and CDR2 SNEGSKA (reference sequence). In DNA form, the CDR3 reads TGCAGTGCTAGAGATCGGGGCGGCGGGTCGAACACCGGGGAGCTGTTTTTT. Translated, it gives CSARDRGGGSNTGELFF.

The table lists this clonotype with a few counts. The chain couples TRBV20-1 to TRBJ1-4; 7 bases agree with TRBD1. The length of the CDR3 is 13 residues. The germline V gene has CDR1 DFQATT and CDR2 SNEGSKA (reference sequence). The CDR3 sequence is CRGGAGGIEKLFF. CDR3 in DNA: TGCAGGGGCGGGGCAGGGGGAATTGAAAAACTGTTTTTT.